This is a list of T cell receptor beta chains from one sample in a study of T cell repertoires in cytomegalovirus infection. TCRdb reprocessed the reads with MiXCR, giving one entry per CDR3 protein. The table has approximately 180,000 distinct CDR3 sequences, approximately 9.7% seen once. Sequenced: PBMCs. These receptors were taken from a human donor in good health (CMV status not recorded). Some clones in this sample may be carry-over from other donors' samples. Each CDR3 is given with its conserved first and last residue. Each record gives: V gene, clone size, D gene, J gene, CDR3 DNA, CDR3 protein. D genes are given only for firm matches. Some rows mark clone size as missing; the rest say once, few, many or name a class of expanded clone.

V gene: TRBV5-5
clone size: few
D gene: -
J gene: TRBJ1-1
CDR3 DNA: TGTGCCAGCAGCTTTGGGGGCGCTAACACTGAAGCTTTCTTT
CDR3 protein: CASSFGGANTEAFF

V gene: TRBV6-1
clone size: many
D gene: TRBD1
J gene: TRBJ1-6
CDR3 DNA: TGTGCCAGCAGCAGACTGCCCGGGACAGGGGGCGAGAGTAATTCACCCCTCCACTTT
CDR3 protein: CASSRLPGTGGESNSPLHF

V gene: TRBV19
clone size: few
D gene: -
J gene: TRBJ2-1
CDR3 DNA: TGTGCCAGTGGACAGTTGGATCACAATGAGCAGTTCTTC
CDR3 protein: CASGQLDHNEQFF

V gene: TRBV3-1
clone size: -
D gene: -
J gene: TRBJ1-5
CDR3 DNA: TGTGCCAGCAGCCTTAGGTTAAGCAATCAGCCCCAGCATTTT
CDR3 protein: CASSLRLSNQPQHF

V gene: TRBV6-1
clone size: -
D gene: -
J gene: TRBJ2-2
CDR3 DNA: TGTGCCAGCAAGGTTCCCGGGAACACCGGGGAGCTGTTTTTT
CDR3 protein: CASKVPGNTGELFF

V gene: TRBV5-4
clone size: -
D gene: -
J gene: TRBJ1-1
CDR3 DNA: TGTGCCAGCAGCTTGATGAACACTGAAGCTATCTTT
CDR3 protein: CASSLMNTEAIF

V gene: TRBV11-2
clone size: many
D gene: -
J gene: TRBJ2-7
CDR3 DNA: TGTGCCAGCAGCTTACTCGGGCCGGAGCAGTACTTC
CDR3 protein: CASSLLGPEQYF

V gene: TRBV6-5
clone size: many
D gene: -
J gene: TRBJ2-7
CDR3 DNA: TGTGCCAGCAGGGGGTTAGCTTCCTACGAGCAGTACTTC
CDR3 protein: CASRGLASYEQYF

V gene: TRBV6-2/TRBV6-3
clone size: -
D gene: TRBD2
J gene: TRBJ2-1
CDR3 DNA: TGTGCCAGCAGAGAGGAGCGGGGGGGATACAATGAGCAGTTCTTC
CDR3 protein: CASREERGGYNEQFF

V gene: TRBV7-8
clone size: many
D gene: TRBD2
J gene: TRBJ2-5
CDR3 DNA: TGTGCCAGCAGCTCGCGGGGGATCCAAGAGACCCAGTACTTC
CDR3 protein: CASSSRGIQETQYF

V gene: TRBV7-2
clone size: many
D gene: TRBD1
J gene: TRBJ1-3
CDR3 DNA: TGTGCCAGCACCAGACCCCGGGACAGAGGAAACACCATATATTTT
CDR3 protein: CASTRPRDRGNTIYF

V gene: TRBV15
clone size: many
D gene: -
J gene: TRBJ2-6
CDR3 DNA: TGTGCCACCAGCAGACCCGGCTCTGGGGCCAACGTCCTGACTTTC
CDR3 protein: CATSRPGSGANVLTF

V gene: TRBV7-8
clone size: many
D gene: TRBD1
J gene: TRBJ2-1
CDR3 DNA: TGTGCCAGCAGCTTAGTTGGGGGTGGGACAGGAGCTTACAATGAGCAGTTCTTC
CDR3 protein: CASSLVGGGTGAYNEQFF

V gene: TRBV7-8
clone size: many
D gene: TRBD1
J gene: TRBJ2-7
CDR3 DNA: TGTGCCAGCAGCTCCATCCCGGGACAGGGTTACGAGCAGTACTTC
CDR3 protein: CASSSIPGQGYEQYF

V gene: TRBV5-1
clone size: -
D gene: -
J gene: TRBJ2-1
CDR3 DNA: TGCGCCAGCAGCTTGTATGGTCAGTACAATGAGCAGTTCTTC
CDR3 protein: CASSLYGQYNEQFF

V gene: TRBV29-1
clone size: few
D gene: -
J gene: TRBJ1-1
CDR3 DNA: TGCAGCGTGACAGAACCTTTCGACGCTGAAGCTTTCTTT
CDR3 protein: CSVTEPFDAEAFF

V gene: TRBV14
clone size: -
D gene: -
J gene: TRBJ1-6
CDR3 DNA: TGTGCCAGCAGCCAAGATAAGACTAATAATTCACCCCTCCACTTT
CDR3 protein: CASSQDKTNNSPLHF

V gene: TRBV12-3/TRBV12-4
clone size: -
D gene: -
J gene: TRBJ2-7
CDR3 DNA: TGTGCCAGCAAACCGGGACGCCGGGGTTTCCTCGAGCAGTACTTC
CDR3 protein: CASKPGRRGFLEQYF

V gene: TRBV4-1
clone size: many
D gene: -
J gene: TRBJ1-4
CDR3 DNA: TGCGCCAGCAGCCCTCTTGGGGGGAGTAATGAAAAACTGTTTTTT
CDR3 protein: CASSPLGGSNEKLFF

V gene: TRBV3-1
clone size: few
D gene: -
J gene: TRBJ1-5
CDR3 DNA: TGTGCCAGCAGGCAAGGTGGGCCGACGGATCAGCCCCAGCATTTT
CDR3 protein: CASRQGGPTDQPQHF

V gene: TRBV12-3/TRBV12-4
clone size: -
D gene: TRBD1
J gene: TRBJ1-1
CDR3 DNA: TGTGCCAGCAGTCCGCAGGGACAGGGGGCCACTGAAGCTTTCTTT
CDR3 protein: CASSPQGQGATEAFF

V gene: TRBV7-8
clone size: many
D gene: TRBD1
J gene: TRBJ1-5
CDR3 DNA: TGTGCCAGCAGCTTTTTAGCTGGGACAGACAATCAGCCCCAGCATTTT
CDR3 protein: CASSFLAGTDNQPQHF